The T cell receptor beta chain described here comes from a study of T cell changes during pregnancy in multiple sclerosis (dated by TCRdb to the late 2010s). Broadly, across the study: Changes in the T cell repertoire over the course of pregnancy were examined in this study in women with multiple sclerosis.

From its cysteine to its phenylalanine, the CDR3 spans 14 amino acids. Only the CDR3 portion is preserved as DNA: 42 bases, with reading frame beginning at the first base. V lost 10 bases and J lost 6 bases, and the count of bases not matched to a germline gene is 11. Looking up the germline V gene yields CDR1 MNHNS and CDR2 SASEGT. With regard to this clone: Its target antigen remains unknown. The input lacks base qualities; no much larger clone sits a single base away.

Libraries were made using the immunoSEQ multiplex PCR assay. TCRdb obtained this table from immuneACCESS and retained in-frame rearrangements with V and J assigned. These tables miss some clones; where compared with another copy, unresolved V genes account for less than half of the shortfall, and the remainder is unexplained. The table for this sample lists some 50,000 clones; roughly nine tenths of them were counted only once. The leading ten clones occupy roughly 0.2% of the sample. The sequence joins TRBV6-1 to TRBJ1-5; TRBD1 agrees with 8 junctional bases. The TCR sequence derives from a female donor with multiple sclerosis, enrolled in a pregnancy study. The material was CD4+ T cells from peripheral blood mononuclear cells, obtained in the second trimester of pregnancy. Read as DNA, the sequence is TGTGCCACCCGAAGGACAGGGTTTGGTCAGCCCCAGCATTTT. Its protein is CATRRTGFGQPQHF.